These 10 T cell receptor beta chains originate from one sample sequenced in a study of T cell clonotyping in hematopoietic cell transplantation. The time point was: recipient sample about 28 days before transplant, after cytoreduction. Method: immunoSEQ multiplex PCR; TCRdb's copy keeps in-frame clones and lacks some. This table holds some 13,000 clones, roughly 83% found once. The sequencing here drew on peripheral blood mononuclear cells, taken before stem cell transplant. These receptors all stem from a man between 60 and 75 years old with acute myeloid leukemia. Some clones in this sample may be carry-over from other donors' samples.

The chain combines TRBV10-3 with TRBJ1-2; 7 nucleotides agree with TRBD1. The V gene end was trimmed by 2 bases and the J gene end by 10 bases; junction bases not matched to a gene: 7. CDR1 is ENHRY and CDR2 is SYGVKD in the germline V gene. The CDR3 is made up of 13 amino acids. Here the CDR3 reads CAISEDRAGFYTF. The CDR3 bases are TGTGCCATCAGTGAGGACAGGGCAGGGTTCTACACCTTC.

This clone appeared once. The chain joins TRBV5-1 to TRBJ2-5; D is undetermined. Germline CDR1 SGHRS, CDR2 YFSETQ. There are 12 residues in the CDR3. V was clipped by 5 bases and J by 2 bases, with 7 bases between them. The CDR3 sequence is CASSHGQETQYF. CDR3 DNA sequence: TGCGCCAGCAGTCACGGTCAAGAGACCCAGTACTTC.

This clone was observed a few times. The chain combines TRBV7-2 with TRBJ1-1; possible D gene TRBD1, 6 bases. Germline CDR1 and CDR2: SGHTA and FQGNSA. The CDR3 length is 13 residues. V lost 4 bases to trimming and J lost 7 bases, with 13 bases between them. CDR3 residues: CASSYVGGREAFF. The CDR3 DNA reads TGTGCCAGCAGCTATGTCGGGGGGCGTGAAGCTTTCTTT.

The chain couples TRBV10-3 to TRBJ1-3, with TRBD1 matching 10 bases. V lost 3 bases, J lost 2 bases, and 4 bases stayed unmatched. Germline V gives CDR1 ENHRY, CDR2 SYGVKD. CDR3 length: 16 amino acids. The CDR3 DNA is TGTGCCATCAGTGATCCGGGGACAGGGGCTGGAAACACCATATATTTT. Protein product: CAISDPGTGAGNTIYF.

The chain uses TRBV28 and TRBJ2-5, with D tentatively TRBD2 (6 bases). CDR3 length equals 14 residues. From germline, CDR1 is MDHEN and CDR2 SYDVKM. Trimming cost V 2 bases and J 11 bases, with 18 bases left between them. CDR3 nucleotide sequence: TGTGCCAGCAGTTTAGCGTTGCTACTCCGGGAGCAGTACTTC. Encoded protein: CASSLALLLREQYF. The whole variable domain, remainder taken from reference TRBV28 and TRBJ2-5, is DVKVTQSSRYLVKRTGEKVFLECVQDMDHENMFWYRQDPGLGLRLIYFSYDVKMKEKGDIPEGYSVSREKKERFSLILESASTNQTSMYLCASSLALLLREQYFGPGTRLLVL.

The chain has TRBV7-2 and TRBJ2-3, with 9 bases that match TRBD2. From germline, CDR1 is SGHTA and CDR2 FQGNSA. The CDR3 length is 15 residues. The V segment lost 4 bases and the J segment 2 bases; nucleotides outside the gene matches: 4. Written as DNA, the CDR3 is TGTGCCAGCAGCTCTCTAGCGGGGCCCACAGATACGCAGTATTTT. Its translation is CASSSLAGPTDTQYF. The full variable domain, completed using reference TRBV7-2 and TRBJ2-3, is GAGVSQSPSNKVTEKGKDVELRCDPISGHTALYWYRQSLGQGLEFLIYFQGNSAPDKSGLPSDRFSAERTGGSVSTLTIQRTQQEDSAVYLCASSSLAGPTDTQYFGPGTRLTVL.

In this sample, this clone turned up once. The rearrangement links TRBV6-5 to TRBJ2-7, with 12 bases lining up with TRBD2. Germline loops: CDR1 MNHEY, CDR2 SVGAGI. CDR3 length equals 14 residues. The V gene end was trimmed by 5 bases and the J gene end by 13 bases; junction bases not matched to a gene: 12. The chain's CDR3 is CASSPGTSGPYHYF. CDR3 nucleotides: TGTGCCAGCAGTCCCGGGACTAGCGGGCCTTATCATTACTTC.

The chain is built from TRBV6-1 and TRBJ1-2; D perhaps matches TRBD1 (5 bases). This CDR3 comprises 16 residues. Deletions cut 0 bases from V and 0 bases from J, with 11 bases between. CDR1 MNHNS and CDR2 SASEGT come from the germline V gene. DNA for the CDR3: TGTGCCAGCAGTGAAGCGCTCGGGGCCGCTAACTATGGCTACACCTTC. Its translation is CASSEALGAANYGYTF.

The CDR3 region has the DNA TGTGCCAGCAGTCTACGGGCCTCTGGGGCCAACGTCCTGACTTTC. Residues: CASSLRASGANVLTF. This rearrangement joins TRBV2 to TRBJ2-6; no definite D call. With 5 bases removed from V and 0 bases from J, the gap between germline ends came to 8 bases. Germline CDR1 reads SNHLY; CDR2 reads FYNNEI. The CDR3 consists of 15 residues. Full variable domain (rest looked up from reference TRBV2 and TRBJ2-6): EPEVTQTPSHQVTQMGQEVILRCVPISNHLYFYWYRQILGQKVEFLVSFYNNEISEKSEIFDDQFSVERPDGSNFTLKIRSTKLEDSAMYFCASSLRASGANVLTFGAGSRLTVL.

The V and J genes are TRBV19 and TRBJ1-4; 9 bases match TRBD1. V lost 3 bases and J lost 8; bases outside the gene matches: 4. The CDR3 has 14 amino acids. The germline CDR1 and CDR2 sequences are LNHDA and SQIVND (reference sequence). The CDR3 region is CASSMRTGEEKLFF. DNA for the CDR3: TGTGCCAGTAGTATGCGGACAGGGGAGGAAAAACTGTTTTTT.